This T cell receptor beta chain stems from a study of T cells in Graves' hyperthyroidism and ophthalmopathy. Study-wide results and caveats: The model forecast ophthalmopathy, anticipating it by a median approximately 6.2 months before onset. Most clonotypes expanded in the thyroid (above 0.001) were also present in blood.

Germline V gene data show CDR1 as ENHRY and CDR2 as SYGVKD. Trimming removed 0 bases at V and 7 bases at J, with 12 bases between. This CDR3 spans 14 amino acids. It was RNA transcripts that yielded the amplified TCR beta CDR3 regions. First-round RT-PCR targeting the TCR CDR3 was performed with the HTBI primer set. TCRdb re-called the multiplex PCR reads with MiXCR, one entry per CDR3 protein. This table holds 650,000 to 800,000 distinct CDR3 sequences, just under 45% found once. This clonotype was recorded many times. The antigen is unknown. Diagnostic assessment was based on clinical symptoms, serum thyroxine and TRAb, thyroid ultrasound and orbital computed tomography.

The origin of this receptor is an adult man with Graves' disease, either hyperthyroidism or ophthalmopathy (not recorded which). The rearrangement uses TRBV10-3 and TRBJ1-2, with TRBD1 as a possible D gene (5 bases). Source material: peripheral blood or thyroid tissue (not recorded which). The CDR3 loop reads CAISESLGGVGYTF. CDR3 DNA: TGTGCCATCAGTGAGTCTCTTGGGGGTGTTGGCTACACCTTC.